This T cell receptor beta chain stems from a study of shared clonotypes between healthy human individuals. Study outcomes and limitations: Read depth was anticipated to influence clonotype sharing among donors.

This table comes from immunoSEQ multiplex PCR, and its TCRdb copy is limited to in-frame clones, with some not included. The repertoire holds about 480,000 clones, with about 79% as singletons. V gave up 4 bases and J gave up 0 bases, with 17 bases separating them. The CDR3 extends over 17 amino acids. Germline V CDR1 and CDR2: SGHRS, YFSETQ. On this clone itself: Its antigen is undetermined.

V usage is TRBV5-1 and J usage is TRBJ1-5, with D maybe TRBD1 (5 bases). Sequencing used PBMCs. The sequence was obtained from a woman between 35 and 50 years old in good health. Some clones in this sample may be carry-over from other donors' samples. CDR3 in DNA: TGCGCCAGCAGCACGCGCCCAGGGAACACTAGCAATCAGCCCCAGCATTTT. It is translated as CASSTRPGNTSNQPQHF.